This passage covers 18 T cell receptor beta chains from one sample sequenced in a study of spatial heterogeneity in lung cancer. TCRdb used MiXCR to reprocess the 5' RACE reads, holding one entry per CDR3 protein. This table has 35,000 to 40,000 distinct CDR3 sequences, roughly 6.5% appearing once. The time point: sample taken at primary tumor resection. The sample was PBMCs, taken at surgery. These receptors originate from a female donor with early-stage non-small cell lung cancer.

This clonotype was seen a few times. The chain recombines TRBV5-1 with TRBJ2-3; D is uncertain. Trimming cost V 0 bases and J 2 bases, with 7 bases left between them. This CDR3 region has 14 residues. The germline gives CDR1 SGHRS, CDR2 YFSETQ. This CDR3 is CASSLAMNTDTQYF. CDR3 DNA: TGCGCCAGCAGCTTGGCTATGAACACAGATACGCAGTATTTT.

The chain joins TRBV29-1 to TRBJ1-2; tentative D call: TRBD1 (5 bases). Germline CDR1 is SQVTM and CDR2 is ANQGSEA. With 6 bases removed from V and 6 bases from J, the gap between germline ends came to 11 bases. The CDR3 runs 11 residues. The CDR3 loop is CSVRGLDGYTF. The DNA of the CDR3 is TGCAGCGTGAGGGGTCTCGATGGCTACACCTTC.

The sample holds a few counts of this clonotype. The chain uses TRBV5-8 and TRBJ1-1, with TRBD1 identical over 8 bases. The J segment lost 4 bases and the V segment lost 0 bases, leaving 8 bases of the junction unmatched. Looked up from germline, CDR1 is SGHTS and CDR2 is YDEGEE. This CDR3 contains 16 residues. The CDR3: CASSLEQGAGGTEAFF. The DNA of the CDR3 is TGTGCCAGCAGCTTGGAGCAGGGGGCTGGGGGCACTGAAGCTTTCTTT. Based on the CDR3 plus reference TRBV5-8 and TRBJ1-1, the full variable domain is EAGVTQSPTHLIKTRGQQATLRCSPISGHTSVYWYQQALGLGLQFLLWYDEGEERNRGNFPPRFSGRQFPNYSSELNVNALELEDSALYLCASSLEQGAGGTEAFFGQGTRLTVV.

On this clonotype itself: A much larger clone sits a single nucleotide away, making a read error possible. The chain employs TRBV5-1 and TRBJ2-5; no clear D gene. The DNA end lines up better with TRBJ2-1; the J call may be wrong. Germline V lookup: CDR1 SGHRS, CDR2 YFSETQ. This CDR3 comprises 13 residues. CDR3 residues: CASSTSPIETQFF. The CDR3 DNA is TGCGCCAGCAGCACAAGCCCAATCGAGACCCAGTTCTTC.

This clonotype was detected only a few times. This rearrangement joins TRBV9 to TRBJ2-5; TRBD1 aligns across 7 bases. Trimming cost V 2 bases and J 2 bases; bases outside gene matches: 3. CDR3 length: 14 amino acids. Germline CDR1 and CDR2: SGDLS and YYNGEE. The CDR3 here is CASSVGGQQETQYF. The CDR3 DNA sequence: TGTGCCAGCAGCGTTGGGGGACAGCAAGAGACCCAGTACTTC.

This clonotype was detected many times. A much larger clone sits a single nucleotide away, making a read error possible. The CDR3 spells CASTLGGDSRETQYF. CDR3 DNA sequence: TGTGCCAGCACCCTCGGGGGCGACTCGAGAGAGACCCAGTACTTC. V gene TRBV5-4 combines with J gene TRBJ2-5, with D perhaps assigned TRBD1 or TRBD2 (6 bases each). Trimming stripped 6 bases from V and 4 bases from J, with 19 bases between. Germline values: CDR1 SGHNT, CDR2 YYREEE (reference sequence). The CDR3 sequence is 15 residues long. Complete variable domain (other parts from reference TRBV5-4 and TRBJ2-5): ETGVTQSPTHLIKTRGQQVTLRCSSQSGHNTVSWYQQALGQGPQFIFQYYREEENGRGNFPPRFSGLQFPNYSSELNVNALELDDSALYLCASTLGGDSRETQYFGPGTRLLVL.

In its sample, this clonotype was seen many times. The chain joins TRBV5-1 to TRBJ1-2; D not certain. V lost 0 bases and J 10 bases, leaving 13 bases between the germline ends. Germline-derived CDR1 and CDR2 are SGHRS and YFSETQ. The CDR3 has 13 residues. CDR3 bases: TGCGCCAGCAGCTTGGAAAACCCCACTCCCTACACCTTC. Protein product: CASSLENPTPYTF.

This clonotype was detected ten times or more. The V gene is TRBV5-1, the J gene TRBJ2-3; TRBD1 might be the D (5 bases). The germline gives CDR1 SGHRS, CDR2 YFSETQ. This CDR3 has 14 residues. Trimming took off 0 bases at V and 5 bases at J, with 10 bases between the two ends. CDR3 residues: CASSLERQQDTQYF. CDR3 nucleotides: TGCGCCAGCAGCTTGGAGCGACAGCAAGATACGCAGTATTTT.

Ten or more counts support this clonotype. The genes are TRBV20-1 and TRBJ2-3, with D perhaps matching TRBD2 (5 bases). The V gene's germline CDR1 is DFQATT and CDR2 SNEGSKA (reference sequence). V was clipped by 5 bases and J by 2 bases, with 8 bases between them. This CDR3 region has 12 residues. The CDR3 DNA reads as TGCAGTGCTCCGGGGTTCACAGATACGCAGTATTTT. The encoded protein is CSAPGFTDTQYF.

CDR3 bases: TGTGCCAGCAGCTTCGGTCGGCAGGTTAATGAAAAACTGTTTTTT. This encodes CASSFGRQVNEKLFF. The chain has TRBV7-9 and TRBJ1-4; the D is unclear. The CDR3 spans 15 residues. Trimming removed 3 bases at V and 4 bases at J, with 12 bases between. Germline CDR1 reads SEHNR; CDR2 reads FQNEAQ (reference sequence).

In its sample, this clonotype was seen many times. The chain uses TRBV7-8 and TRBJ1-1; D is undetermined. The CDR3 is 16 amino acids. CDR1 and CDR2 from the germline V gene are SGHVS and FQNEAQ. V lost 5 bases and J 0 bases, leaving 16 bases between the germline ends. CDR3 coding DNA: TGTGCCAGCAGCCCATTACGGGCGGGAATGAACACTGAAGCTTTCTTT. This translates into CASSPLRAGMNTEAFF.

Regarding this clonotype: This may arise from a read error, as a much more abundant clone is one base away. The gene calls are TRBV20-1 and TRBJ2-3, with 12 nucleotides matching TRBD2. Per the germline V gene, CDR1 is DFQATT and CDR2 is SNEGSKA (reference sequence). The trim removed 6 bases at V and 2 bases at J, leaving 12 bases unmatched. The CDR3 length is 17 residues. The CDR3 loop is CSAQASGRVGATDTQYF. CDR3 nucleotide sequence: TGCAGTGCGCAAGCTAGCGGGAGGGTCGGGGCCACAGATACGCAGTATTTT.

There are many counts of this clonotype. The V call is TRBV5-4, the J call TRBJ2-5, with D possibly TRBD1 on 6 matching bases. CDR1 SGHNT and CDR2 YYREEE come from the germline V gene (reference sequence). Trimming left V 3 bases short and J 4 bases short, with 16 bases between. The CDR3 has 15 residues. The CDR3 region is CASSSIQGSPETQYF. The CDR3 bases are TGTGCCAGCAGCTCGATACAGGGCTCTCCAGAGACCCAGTACTTC.

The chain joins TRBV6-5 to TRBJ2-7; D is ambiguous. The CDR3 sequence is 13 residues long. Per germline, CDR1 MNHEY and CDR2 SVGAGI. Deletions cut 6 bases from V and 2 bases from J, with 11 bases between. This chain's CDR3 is CASSNGLTYEQYF. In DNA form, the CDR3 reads TGTGCCAGCAGCAACGGGTTAACCTACGAGCAGTACTTC.

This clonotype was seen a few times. As DNA, the CDR3 is TGCGCCAGCAGTTCGACAGGAGCGACCATGAACACTGAAGCTTTCTTT. It translates to CASSSTGATMNTEAFF. This rearrangement joins TRBV5-1 to TRBJ1-1; TRBD1 might be the D (6 bases). The germline V gene has CDR1 SGHRS and CDR2 YFSETQ. The CDR3 covers 16 residues. V lost 5 bases to trimming and J lost 0 bases, with 17 bases between them.

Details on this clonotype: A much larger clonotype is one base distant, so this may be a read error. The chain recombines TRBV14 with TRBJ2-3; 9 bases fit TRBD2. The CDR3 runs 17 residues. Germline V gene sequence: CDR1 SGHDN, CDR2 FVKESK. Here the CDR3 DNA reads TGTGCCAGCAGCCCTGGCGTGGGTAGCGGGGGCACAGGTACGCAGTATTTT. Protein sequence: CASSPGVGSGGTGTQYF.

This CDR3 is CTSSQEGQMYNSPLHF. CDR3 in DNA: TGCACCAGCAGCCAAGAGGGCCAGATGTATAATTCACCCCTCCACTTT. The J gene is TRBJ1-6, the V gene TRBV1. TRBV1 is assigned pseudogene status. This CDR3 spans 16 amino acids.

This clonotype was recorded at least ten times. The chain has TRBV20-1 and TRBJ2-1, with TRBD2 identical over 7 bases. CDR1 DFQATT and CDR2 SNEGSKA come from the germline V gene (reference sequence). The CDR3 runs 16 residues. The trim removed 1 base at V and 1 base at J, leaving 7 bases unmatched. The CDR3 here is CSARALRDYSYNEQFF. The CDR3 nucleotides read TGCAGTGCTAGAGCGCTCCGGGACTATTCCTACAATGAGCAGTTCTTC.